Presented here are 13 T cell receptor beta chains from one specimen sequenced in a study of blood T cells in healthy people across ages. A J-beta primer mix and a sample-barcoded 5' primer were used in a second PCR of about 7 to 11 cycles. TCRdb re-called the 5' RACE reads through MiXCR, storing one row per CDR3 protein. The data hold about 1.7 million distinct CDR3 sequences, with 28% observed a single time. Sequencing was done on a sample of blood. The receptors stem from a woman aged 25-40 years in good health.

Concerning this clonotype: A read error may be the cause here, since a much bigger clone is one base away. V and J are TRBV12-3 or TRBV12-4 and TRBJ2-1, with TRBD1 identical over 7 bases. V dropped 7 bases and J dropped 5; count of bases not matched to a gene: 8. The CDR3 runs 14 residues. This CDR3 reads CASTCDREDNEQFF. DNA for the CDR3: TGTGCCAGCACCTGCGACAGGGAAGACAATGAGCAGTTCTTC.

The CDR3, as DNA: TGTGCCAGCAGGGGGACAAAGGACCCATATGGCTACACCTTC. Protein sequence: CASRGTKDPYGYTF. The chain joins TRBV6-5 to TRBJ1-2; possible D gene TRBD1, 6 bases. Germline V gives CDR1 MNHEY, CDR2 SVGAGI. Deletions cut 6 bases from V and 5 bases from J, with 16 bases between. The CDR3 consists of 14 residues.

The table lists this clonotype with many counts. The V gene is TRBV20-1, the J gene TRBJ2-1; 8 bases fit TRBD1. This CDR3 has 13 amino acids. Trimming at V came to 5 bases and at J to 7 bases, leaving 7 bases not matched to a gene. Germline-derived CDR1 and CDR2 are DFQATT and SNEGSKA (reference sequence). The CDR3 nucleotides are TGCAGTGCTTTAGACAGGGGTGGGAATGAGCAGTTCTTC. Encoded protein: CSALDRGGNEQFF.

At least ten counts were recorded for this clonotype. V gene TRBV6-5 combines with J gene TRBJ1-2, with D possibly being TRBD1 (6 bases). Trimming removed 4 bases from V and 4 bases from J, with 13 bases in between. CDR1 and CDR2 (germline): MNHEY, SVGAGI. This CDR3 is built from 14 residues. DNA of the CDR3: TGTGCCAGCAGTTCACAGGGAGGGGGCTATGGCTACACCTTC. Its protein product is CASSSQGGGYGYTF.

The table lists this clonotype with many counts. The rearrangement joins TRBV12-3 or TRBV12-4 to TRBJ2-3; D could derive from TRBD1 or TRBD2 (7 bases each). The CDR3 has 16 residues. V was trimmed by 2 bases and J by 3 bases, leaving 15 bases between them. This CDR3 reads CASSLKGAGVTDTQYF. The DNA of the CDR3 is TGTGCCAGCAGTTTAAAGGGGGCGGGAGTAACAGATACGCAGTATTTT.

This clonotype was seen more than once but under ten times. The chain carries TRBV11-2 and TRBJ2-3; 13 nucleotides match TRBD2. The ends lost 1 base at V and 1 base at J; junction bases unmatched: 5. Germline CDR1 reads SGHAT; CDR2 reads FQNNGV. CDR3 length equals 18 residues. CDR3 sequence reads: CASSLVGLAGPGTDTQYF. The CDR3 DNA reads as TGTGCCAGCAGCTTAGTGGGACTAGCGGGACCGGGCACAGATACGCAGTATTTT.

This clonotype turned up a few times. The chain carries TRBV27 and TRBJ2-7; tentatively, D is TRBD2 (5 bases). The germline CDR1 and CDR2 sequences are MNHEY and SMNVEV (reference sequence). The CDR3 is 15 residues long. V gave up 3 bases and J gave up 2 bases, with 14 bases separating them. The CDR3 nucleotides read TGTGCCAGCAGTTTCATATCGGACGGGACCTACGAGCAGTACTTC. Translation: CASSFISDGTYEQYF.

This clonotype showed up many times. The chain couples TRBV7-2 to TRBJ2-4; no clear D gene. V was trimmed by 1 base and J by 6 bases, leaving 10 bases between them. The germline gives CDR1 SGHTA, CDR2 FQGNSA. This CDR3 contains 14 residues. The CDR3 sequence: CASSLGWGLNIQYF. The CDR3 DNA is TGTGCCAGCAGCTTAGGTTGGGGTTTAAACATTCAGTACTTC.

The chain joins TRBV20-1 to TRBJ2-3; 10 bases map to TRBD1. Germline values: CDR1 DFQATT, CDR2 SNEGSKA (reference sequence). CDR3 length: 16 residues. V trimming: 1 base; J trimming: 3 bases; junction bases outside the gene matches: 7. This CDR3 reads CSARVPPGQGTDTQYF. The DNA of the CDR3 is TGCAGTGCTAGAGTTCCCCCGGGACAGGGGACAGATACGCAGTATTTT.

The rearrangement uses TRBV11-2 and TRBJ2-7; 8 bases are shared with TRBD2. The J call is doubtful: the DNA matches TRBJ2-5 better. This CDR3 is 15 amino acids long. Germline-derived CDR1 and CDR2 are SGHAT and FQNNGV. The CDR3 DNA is TGTGCCAGCAGCTTAGATTTGCCGGGAGGGGAGACCCAGTACTTC. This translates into CASSLDLPGGETQYF.

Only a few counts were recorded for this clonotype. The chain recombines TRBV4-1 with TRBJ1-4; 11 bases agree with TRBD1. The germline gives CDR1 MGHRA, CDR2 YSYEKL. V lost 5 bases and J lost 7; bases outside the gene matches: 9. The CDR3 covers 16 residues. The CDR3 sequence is CASSLLSGQGGEKLFF. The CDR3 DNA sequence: TGCGCCAGCAGCTTATTATCGGGACAGGGGGGTGAAAAACTGTTTTTT.

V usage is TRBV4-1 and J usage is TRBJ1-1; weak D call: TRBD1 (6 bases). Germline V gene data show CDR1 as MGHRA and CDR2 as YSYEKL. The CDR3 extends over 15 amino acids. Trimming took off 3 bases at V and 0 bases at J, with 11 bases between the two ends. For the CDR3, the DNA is TGCGCCAGCAGCCAGTTTACAGGGCTGAACACTGAAGCTTTCTTT. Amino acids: CASSQFTGLNTEAFF.

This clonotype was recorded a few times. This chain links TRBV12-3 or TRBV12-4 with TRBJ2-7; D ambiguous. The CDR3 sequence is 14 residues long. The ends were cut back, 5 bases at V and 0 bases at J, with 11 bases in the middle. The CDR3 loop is CASSPEFDSYEQYF. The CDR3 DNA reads TGTGCCAGCAGTCCAGAGTTTGACTCCTACGAGCAGTACTTC.